This record looks at one T cell receptor beta chain sequence and its context. This specimen comes from a study of early T cells in non-severe SARS-CoV-2 infection. With 5 bases clipped from V and 7 bases from J, the junction kept 7 bases outside the gene matches. CDR3 length: 14 amino acids. MiXCR, applied by TCRdb to the 5' RACE reads, yields one record per CDR3 protein. This table holds tens of thousands of distinct CDR3 sequences, about 15% found once. This chain joins TRBV12-3 or TRBV12-4 and TRBJ2-7; TRBD1 matches at 11 bases. Specimen: whole blood. The sequence was collected from an adult who was a healthcare worker with PCR-confirmed SARS-CoV-2 infection or an uninfected control (not recorded which). CDR3 amino acids: CASSPGQGVSEQYF. The CDR3 region has the DNA TGTGCCAGCAGTCCGGGACAGGGGGTGAGTGAGCAGTACTTC.